The rows below give T cell receptor beta chains drawn from one sample of a study of cytomegalovirus exposure and HLA in healthy donors. Generated by immunoSEQ multiplex PCR, the TCRdb table keeps only in-frame clones and is missing some. The sample includes some 150,000 clones, around 73% of them seen just once. The sample taken for sequencing was PBMCs. Receptors were obtained from a human donor in good health. The CDR3 runs from the conserved cysteine through the conserved F or W. A D gene is named only where the DNA matches it firmly. Only part of the rows carry a size: once, few, many, or a class if the clone is expanded.

CDR3 protein: CASSLHRGTQYF
CDR3 DNA: TGTGCCAGCAGCTTGCACCGGGGTACGCAGTATTTT
CDR3 length: 12
D gene: .
V gene: TRBV7-9
J gene: TRBJ2-3
clone size: .

CDR3 protein: CASATSGAAASYEQYF
CDR3 DNA: TGCGCCAGCGCTACCTCTGGGGCTGCGGCTTCCTACGAGCAGTACTTC
CDR3 length: 16
D gene: .
V gene: TRBV4-1
J gene: TRBJ2-7
clone size: .

CDR3 protein: CASSPRVDRAYEQYF
CDR3 DNA: TGCGCCAGCAGCCCGAGAGTAGACAGGGCCTACGAGCAGTACTTC
CDR3 length: 15
D gene: TRBD1
V gene: TRBV4-1
J gene: TRBJ2-7
clone size: .

CDR3 protein: CASSIGGGKAEAFF
CDR3 DNA: TGTGCCAGTAGTATAGGAGGCGGGAAGGCTGAAGCTTTCTTT
CDR3 length: 14
D gene: .
V gene: TRBV19
J gene: TRBJ1-1
clone size: .

CDR3 protein: CASSLNPPSMDEQFF
CDR3 DNA: TGTGCCAGCAGTTTAAACCCCCCTAGTATGGATGAGCAGTTCTTC
CDR3 length: 15
D gene: .
V gene: TRBV27
J gene: TRBJ2-1
clone size: .

CDR3 protein: CASSQDWGPLAAQETQYF
CDR3 DNA: TGTGCCAGCAGCCAAGATTGGGGGCCCCTCGCAGCTCAAGAGACCCAGTACTTC
CDR3 length: 18
D gene: .
V gene: TRBV14
J gene: TRBJ2-5
clone size: .

CDR3 protein: CAWRWQLKYTF
CDR3 DNA: TGTGCCTGGAGGTGGCAGTTGAAGTACACCTTC
CDR3 length: 11
D gene: .
V gene: TRBV30
J gene: TRBJ1-2
clone size: .

CDR3 protein: CASSQGGQARVETQYF
CDR3 DNA: TGCGCCAGCAGCCAAGGGGGACAGGCCAGGGTTGAGACCCAGTACTTC
CDR3 length: 16
D gene: TRBD1
V gene: TRBV4-1
J gene: TRBJ2-5
clone size: once

CDR3 protein: CASSFSGGSTDTQYF
CDR3 DNA: TGTGCCAGCAGCTTTAGCGGGGGTAGCACAGATACGCAGTATTTT
CDR3 length: 15
D gene: TRBD2
V gene: TRBV7-9
J gene: TRBJ2-3
clone size: few

CDR3 protein: CASSFGTGGYTEAFF
CDR3 DNA: TGTGCCAGCAGCTTTGGAACAGGGGGCTACACTGAAGCTTTCTTT
CDR3 length: 15
D gene: TRBD1
V gene: TRBV7-8
J gene: TRBJ1-1
clone size: few

CDR3 protein: CASRGSGRAYNEQFF
CDR3 DNA: TGTGCCAGCAGGGGTAGCGGGAGGGCTTACAATGAGCAGTTCTTC
CDR3 length: 15
D gene: TRBD2
V gene: TRBV6-1
J gene: TRBJ2-1
clone size: .

CDR3 protein: CASSSIRGIGYEQYF
CDR3 DNA: TGTGCCAGCAGCAGTATTCGAGGCATCGGATACGAGCAGTACTTC
CDR3 length: 15
D gene: .
V gene: TRBV7-9
J gene: TRBJ2-7
clone size: few

CDR3 protein: CASSNRLAGGFGTDTQYF
CDR3 DNA: TGTGCCAGCAGCAACCGACTAGCGGGAGGGTTCGGCACAGATACGCAGTATTTT
CDR3 length: 18
D gene: TRBD2
V gene: TRBV5-4
J gene: TRBJ2-3
clone size: .

CDR3 protein: CASSPNQRGGSYNEQFF
CDR3 DNA: TGCGCCAGCAGCCCGAACCAGCGGGGGGGCTCCTACAATGAGCAGTTCTTC
CDR3 length: 17
D gene: TRBD2
V gene: TRBV4-1
J gene: TRBJ2-1
clone size: .

CDR3 protein: CSATGENEQFF
CDR3 DNA: TGCAGTGCGACCGGGGAGAATGAGCAGTTCTTC
CDR3 length: 11
D gene: .
V gene: TRBV20-1
J gene: TRBJ2-1
clone size: .

CDR3 protein: CASSESGLAGEHF
CDR3 DNA: TGCGCCAGCAGTGAGTCGGGACTAGCGGGAGAGCATTTT
CDR3 length: 13
D gene: TRBD2
V gene: TRBV10-1
J gene: TRBJ2-3
clone size: .

CDR3 protein: CASSQHNPGNTIYF
CDR3 DNA: TGTGCCAGCAGCCAACACAATCCTGGAAACACCATATATTTT
CDR3 length: 14
D gene: .
V gene: TRBV16
J gene: TRBJ1-3
clone size: .

CDR3 protein: CASSLVQGVPSSYNEQFF
CDR3 DNA: TGTGCCAGCAGCTTGGTGCAGGGGGTCCCGAGCTCCTACAATGAGCAGTTCTTC
CDR3 length: 18
D gene: TRBD1
V gene: TRBV5-6
J gene: TRBJ2-1
clone size: .

CDR3 protein: CAWSAGTENIQYF
CDR3 DNA: TGTGCCTGGAGTGCAGGGACAGAAAACATTCAGTACTTC
CDR3 length: 13
D gene: TRBD1
V gene: TRBV30
J gene: TRBJ2-4
clone size: .

CDR3 protein: CASSSGQGEYNYGYTF
CDR3 DNA: TGTGCCAGCAGCTCCGGACAGGGCGAATATAACTATGGCTACACCTTC
CDR3 length: 16
D gene: TRBD1
V gene: TRBV13
J gene: TRBJ1-2
clone size: .

CDR3 protein: CASSLVQGPHEQYF
CDR3 DNA: TGCGCCAGCAGCTTGGTTCAGGGCCCCCACGAGCAGTACTTC
CDR3 length: 14
D gene: .
V gene: TRBV5-1
J gene: TRBJ2-7
clone size: .

CDR3 protein: CASSQDRGSQPQHF
CDR3 DNA: TGTGCCAGCAGCCAAGACAGGGGGAGTCAGCCCCAGCATTTT
CDR3 length: 14
D gene: TRBD1
V gene: TRBV5-4
J gene: TRBJ1-5
clone size: .

CDR3 protein: CAISPGLSQETQYF
CDR3 DNA: TGTGCCATCAGCCCGGGACTGTCACAAGAGACCCAGTACTTC
CDR3 length: 14
D gene: .
V gene: TRBV10-3
J gene: TRBJ2-5
clone size: .